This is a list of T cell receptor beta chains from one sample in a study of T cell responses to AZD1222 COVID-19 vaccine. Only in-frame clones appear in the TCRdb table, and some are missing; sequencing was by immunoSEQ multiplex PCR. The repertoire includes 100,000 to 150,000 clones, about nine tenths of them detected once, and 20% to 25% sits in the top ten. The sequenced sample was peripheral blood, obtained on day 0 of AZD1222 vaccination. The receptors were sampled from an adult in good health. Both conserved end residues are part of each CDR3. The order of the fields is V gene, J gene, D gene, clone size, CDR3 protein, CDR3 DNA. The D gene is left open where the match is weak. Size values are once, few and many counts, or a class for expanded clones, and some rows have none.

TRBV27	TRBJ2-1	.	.	CASSLLLGREQFF	TGTGCCAGCAGTTTGTTACTAGGACGGGAGCAGTTCTTC
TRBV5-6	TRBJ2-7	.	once	CASTITGLALRYEQYF	TGTGCCAGCACCATTACCGGGCTAGCGCTTAGATACGAGCAGTACTTC
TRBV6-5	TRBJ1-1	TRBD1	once	CASRPGQRNTEAFF	TGTGCCAGCAGACCGGGACAGAGGAACACTGAAGCTTTCTTT
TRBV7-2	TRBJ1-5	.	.	CASSQTWGGGARGHQHF	TGTGCCAGCAGCCAAACTTGGGGAGGGGGGGCGCGAGGTCACCAGCATTTT
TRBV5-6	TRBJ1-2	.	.	CASSLEGVYGYTF	TGTGCCAGCAGCTTGGAGGGGGTATATGGCTACACCTTC
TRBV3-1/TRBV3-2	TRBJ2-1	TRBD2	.	CASSQGGGRRNEQFF	TGTGCCAGCAGCCAAGGCGGGGGGAGGAGAAATGAGCAGTTCTTC
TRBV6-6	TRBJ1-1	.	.	CASSYSLGAKAFF	TGTGCCAGCAGTTACTCGTTGGGGGCGAAAGCTTTCTTT
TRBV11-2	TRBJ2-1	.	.	CASSFLGGPSYNEQFF	TGTGCCAGCAGCTTCCTCGGGGGGCCCTCCTACAATGAGCAGTTCTTC
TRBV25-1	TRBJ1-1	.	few	CASSGGLPLEAFF	TGTGCCAGCAGTGGAGGGCTCCCTCTTGAAGCTTTCTTT
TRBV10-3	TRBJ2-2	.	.	CAISEVELNTGELFF	TGTGCCATCAGTGAAGTTGAGTTGAACACCGGGGAGCTGTTTTTT
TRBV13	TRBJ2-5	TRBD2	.	CASSLRAGGYQETQYF	TGTGCCAGCAGCCTAAGAGCGGGGGGCTACCAAGAGACCCAGTACTTC
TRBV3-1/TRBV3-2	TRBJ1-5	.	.	CASSQGSQGKSNQPQHF	TGTGCCAGCAGCCAAGGGTCCCAGGGGAAAAGCAATCAGCCCCAGCATTTT
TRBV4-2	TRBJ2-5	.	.	CASSQDLETQYF	TGTGCCAGCAGCCAAGACCTGGAGACCCAGTACTTC
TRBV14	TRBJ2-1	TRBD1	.	CASSYRQGLNEQFF	TGTGCCAGCAGCTACCGACAGGGATTGAATGAGCAGTTCTTC
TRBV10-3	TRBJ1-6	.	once	CAISEVDRYYNSPLHF	TGTGCCATCAGTGAGGTAGACAGATACTATAATTCACCCCTCCACTTT
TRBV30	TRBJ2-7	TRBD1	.	CAWSIRTGKSEQYF	TGTGCCTGGAGTATACGGACAGGGAAGTCGGAGCAGTACTTC
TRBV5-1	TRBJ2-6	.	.	CASSLGVEGLLGANVLTF	TGCGCCAGCAGCTTGGGAGTGGAGGGGCTTTTGGGGGCCAACGTCCTGACTTTC
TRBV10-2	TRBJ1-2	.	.	CASSTGINYGYTF	TGCGCCAGCAGTACAGGGATCAACTATGGCTACACCTTC
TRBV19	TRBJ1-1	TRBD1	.	CASRRDSLNTEAFF	TGTGCCAGCCGCCGGGACAGCTTGAACACTGAAGCTTTCTTT
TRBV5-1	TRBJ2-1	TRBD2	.	CASSLVRGGYNEQFF	TGCGCCAGCAGCTTGGTCCGGGGGGGATACAATGAGCAGTTCTTC
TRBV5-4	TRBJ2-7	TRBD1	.	CASSRAAGQGVEQYF	TGTGCCAGCAGCCGCGCAGCAGGACAGGGTGTCGAGCAGTACTTC
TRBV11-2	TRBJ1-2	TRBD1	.	CASSSPGQGYTF	TGTGCCAGCAGCTCACCGGGACAGGGCTACACCTTC
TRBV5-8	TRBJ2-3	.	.	CASSISLDTQYF	TGTGCCAGCAGCATTTCACTGGATACGCAGTATTTT
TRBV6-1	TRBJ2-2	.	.	CASSERRLNTGELFF	TGTGCCAGCAGTGAGAGGCGCCTGAACACCGGGGAGCTGTTTTTT
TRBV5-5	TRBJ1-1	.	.	CASSRDPRNTEAFF	TGTGCCAGCAGCCGGGACCCTAGGAACACTGAAGCTTTCTTT
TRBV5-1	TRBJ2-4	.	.	CASSLDLRQNIQYF	TGCGCCAGCAGCTTGGATCTCAGGCAAAACATTCAGTACTTC
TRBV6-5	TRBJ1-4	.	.	CATFFRGSTNEKLFF	TGTGCCACCTTCTTCAGGGGATCAACTAATGAAAAACTGTTTTTT
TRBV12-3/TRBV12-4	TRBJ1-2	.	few	CASSFSGYYGYTF	TGTGCCAGCAGTTTCTCAGGGTACTATGGCTACACCTTC
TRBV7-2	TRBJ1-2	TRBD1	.	CASSLPGTAYGYTF	TGTGCCAGCAGCTTACCCGGGACAGCCTATGGCTACACCTTC
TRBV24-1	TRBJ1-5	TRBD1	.	CATSEPGQGSNQPQHF	TGTGCCACCAGTGAACCGGGACAGGGAAGCAATCAGCCCCAGCATTTT
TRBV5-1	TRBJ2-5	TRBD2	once	CASSLAGGLAGAETQYF	TGCGCCAGCAGCTTGGCCGGGGGACTAGCGGGGGCGGAGACCCAGTACTTC
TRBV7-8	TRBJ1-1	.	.	CASSPREGGTEAFF	TGTGCCAGCAGCCCAAGGGAAGGGGGCACTGAAGCTTTCTTT
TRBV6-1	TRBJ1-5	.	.	CASSEGRTSNQPQHF	TGTGCCAGCAGTGAAGGCAGGACTAGCAATCAGCCCCAGCATTTT
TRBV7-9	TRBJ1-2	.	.	CASRPIPGGTNYGYTF	TGTGCCAGCAGGCCTATCCCGGGGGGAACTAACTATGGCTACACCTTC
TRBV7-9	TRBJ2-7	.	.	CASSFHGGPYEQYF	TGTGCCAGCAGCTTCCATGGCGGCCCCTACGAGCAGTACTTC
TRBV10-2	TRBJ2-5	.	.	CASRIRTRWGETQYF	TGCGCCAGCAGAATCCGGACTCGCTGGGGAGAGACCCAGTACTTC
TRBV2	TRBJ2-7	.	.	CASSSNYEQYF	TGTGCCAGCAGTTCTAACTACGAGCAGTACTTC
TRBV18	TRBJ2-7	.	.	CASSPPGTGYEQYF	TGTGCCAGCTCACCACCGGGCACCGGCTACGAGCAGTACTTC
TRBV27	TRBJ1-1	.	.	CASSSGDGGRGSAFF	TGTGCCAGCAGTTCCGGGGACGGGGGAAGGGGCTCGGCTTTCTTT
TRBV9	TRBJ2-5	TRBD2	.	CASSVGGSGGEETQYF	TGTGCCAGCAGCGTAGGAGGTAGCGGGGGGGAAGAGACCCAGTACTTC
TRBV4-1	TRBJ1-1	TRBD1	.	CASSLFWQGDTEAFF	TGCGCCAGCAGCCTCTTTTGGCAGGGGGACACTGAAGCTTTCTTT
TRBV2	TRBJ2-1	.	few	CASRLPKGDEQFF	TGTGCCAGCAGGCTTCCCAAGGGCGATGAGCAGTTCTTC
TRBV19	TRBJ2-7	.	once	CASKQGPYEQYF	TGTGCCAGTAAACAGGGCCCCTACGAGCAGTACTTC
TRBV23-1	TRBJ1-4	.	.	CASNGSTNEKLFF	TGCGCCAGCAACGGTTCAACTAATGAAAAACTGTTTTTT
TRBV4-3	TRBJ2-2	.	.	CASSLRLAPGELFF	TGCGCCAGCAGCTTAAGATTGGCCCCCGGGGAGCTGTTTTTT
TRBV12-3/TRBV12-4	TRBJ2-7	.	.	CASSPGGGSEQYF	TGTGCCAGCAGTCCCGGGGGAGGATCCGAGCAGTACTTC
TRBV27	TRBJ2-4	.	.	CASRQYNPGQGGSKNIQYF	TGTGCCAGCAGACAATACAACCCCGGACAGGGAGGGTCCAAAAACATTCAGTACTTC
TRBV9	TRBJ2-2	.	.	CASSVAASWTGELFF	TGTGCCAGCAGCGTAGCAGCTAGCTGGACCGGGGAGCTGTTTTTT
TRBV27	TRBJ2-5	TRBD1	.	CASSLQGAGETQYF	TGTGCCAGCAGTCTGCAGGGGGCAGGGGAGACCCAGTACTTC